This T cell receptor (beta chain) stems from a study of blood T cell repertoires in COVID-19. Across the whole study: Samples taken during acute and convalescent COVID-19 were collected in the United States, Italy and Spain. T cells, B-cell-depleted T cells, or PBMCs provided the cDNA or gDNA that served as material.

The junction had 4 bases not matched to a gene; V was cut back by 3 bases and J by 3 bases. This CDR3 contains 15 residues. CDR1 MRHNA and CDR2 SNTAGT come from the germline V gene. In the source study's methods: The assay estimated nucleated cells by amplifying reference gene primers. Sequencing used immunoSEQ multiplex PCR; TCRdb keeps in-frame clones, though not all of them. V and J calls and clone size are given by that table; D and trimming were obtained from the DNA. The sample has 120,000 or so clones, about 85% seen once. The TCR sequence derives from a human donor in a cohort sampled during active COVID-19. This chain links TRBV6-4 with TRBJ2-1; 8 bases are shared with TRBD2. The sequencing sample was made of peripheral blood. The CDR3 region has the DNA TGTGCCAGCAGTGATGCGGGGGGCAGCTACAATGAGCAGTTCTTC. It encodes CASSDAGGSYNEQFF.